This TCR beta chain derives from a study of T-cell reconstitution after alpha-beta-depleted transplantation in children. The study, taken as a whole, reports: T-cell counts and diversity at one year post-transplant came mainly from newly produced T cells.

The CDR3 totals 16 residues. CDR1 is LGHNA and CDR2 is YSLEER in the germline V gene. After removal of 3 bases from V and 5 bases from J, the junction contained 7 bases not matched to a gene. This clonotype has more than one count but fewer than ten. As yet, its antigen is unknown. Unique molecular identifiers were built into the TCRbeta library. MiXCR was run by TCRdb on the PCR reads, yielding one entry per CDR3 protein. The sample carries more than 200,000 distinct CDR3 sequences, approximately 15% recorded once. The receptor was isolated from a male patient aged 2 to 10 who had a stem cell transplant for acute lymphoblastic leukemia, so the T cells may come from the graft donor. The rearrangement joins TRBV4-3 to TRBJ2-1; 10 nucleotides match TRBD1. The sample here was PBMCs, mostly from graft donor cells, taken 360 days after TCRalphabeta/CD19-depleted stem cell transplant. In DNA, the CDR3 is TGCGCCAGCAGCCAGGGGGACAGGGGTTTCCACAATGAGCAGTTCTTC. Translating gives CASSQGDRGFHNEQFF.